Sequencing of this T cell receptor beta chain was carried out in a study of PD-1 blockade in mismatch repair-deficient tumors. TCRdb's copy holds only in-frame clones and misses some; the assay was immunoSEQ multiplex PCR. Of 100,000 or so clones listed, over 75% were seen once; the top ten hold roughly 6.2%. CDR1 and CDR2 from the germline V gene are SGDLS and YYNGEE. Trimming left V 0 bases short and J 4 bases short, with 10 bases between. CDR3 length equals 14 residues. TCR sequencing covered a few patients who responded to pembrolizumab. The origin of this receptor is an adult with mismatch repair-deficient cancer. The V and J genes are TRBV9 and TRBJ2-5; possibly TRBD1 for D (5 bases). The sample was peripheral blood, taken approximately 36 weeks after starting pembrolizumab. In DNA, the CDR3 is TGTGCCAGCAGCGTAGGGCAGGGCGGAGAGACCCAGTACTTC. Translation gives CASSVGQGGETQYF.